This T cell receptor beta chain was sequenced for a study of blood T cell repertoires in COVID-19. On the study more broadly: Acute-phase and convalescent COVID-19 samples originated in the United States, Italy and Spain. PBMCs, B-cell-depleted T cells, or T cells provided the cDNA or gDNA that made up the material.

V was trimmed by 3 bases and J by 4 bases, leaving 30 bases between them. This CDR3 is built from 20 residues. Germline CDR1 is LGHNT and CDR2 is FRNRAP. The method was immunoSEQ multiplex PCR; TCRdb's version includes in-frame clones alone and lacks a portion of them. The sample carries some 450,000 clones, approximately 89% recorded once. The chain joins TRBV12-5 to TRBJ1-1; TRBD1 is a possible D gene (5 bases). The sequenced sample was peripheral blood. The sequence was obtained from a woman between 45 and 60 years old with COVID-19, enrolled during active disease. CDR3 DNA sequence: TGTGCTAGTGGTTTTACGGTTTCGCGGGGACTATCTGTCTCGAGCACTGAAGCTTTCTTT. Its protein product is CASGFTVSRGLSVSSTEAFF.